The sample holds a few counts of the clone carrying this T cell receptor (beta chain). Participants, about 18 to 90 years old, spanned about 26 US areas. Participant reports of clinical history set cohort assignment. Original methodology: Counts of nucleated cells, estimated from reference gene primer amplification, were obtained. Assay used: immunoSEQ multiplex PCR; TCRdb lists only in-frame clones, some missing. That table supplies the V and J calls and clone size; D and trimming were determined from the DNA. Here the sample spans roughly 250,000 clones, approximately 91% being singletons. This sample was included in a study of blood T cell repertoires in COVID-19. In the study overall: The analysed material was cDNA or gDNA that came from T cells, B-cell-depleted T cells, or PBMCs.

The TCR originated in a middle-aged woman with acute COVID-19. Sequenced: PBMCs or T cells enriched from blood (not recorded which).

CDR3 in amino acids: CASSLRTGMAGELFF. CDR3 in DNA: TGTGCCAGCAGTTTGAGGACAGGGATGGCCGGGGAGCTGTTTTTT. The chain recombines TRBV28 with TRBJ2-2, with 8 bases matching TRBD1. Germline CDR1 and CDR2: MDHEN and SYDVKM. V lost 3 bases, J lost 6 bases, and 6 bases stayed unmatched. The CDR3 length is 15 residues.